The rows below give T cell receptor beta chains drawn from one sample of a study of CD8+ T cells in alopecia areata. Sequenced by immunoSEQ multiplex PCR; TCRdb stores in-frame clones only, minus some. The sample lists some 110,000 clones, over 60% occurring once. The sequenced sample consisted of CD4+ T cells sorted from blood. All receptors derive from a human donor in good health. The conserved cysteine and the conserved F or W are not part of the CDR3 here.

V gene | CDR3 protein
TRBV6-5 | ASTPLGISQETQY
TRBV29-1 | SVGGADGYT
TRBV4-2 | ASSQDGTGGETQY
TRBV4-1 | ASRFGQGGRNEQF
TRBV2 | ASNEGLAGTDTQY
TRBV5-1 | ASTDQTSYNEQF
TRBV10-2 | ASRPQGRGQADTQY
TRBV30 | AWSVRRRITDTQY
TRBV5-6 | ASSLPGQGYNEQF
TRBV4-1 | ASSHLLASGWGEQF
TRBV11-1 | ASSQPGRTYEQY
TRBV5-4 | ASRLAGTRQETQY
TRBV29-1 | SVENSMGANTEAF
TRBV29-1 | SVHGLAGGETQY
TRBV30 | AWGRIGAF
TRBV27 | ASMVGETQY
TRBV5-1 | ASSLEQGNSEAF
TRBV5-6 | ASSLGQGMNTEAF